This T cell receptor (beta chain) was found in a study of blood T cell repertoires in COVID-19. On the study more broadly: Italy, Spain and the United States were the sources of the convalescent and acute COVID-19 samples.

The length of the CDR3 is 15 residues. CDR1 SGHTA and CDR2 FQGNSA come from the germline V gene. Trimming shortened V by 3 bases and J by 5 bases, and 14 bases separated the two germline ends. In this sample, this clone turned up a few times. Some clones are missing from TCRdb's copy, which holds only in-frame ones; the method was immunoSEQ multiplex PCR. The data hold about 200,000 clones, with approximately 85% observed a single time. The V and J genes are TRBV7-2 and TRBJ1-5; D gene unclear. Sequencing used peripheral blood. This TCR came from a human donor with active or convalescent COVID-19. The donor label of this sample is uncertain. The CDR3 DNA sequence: TGTGCCAGCAGCTTCCAGTTCGGCGGCTATCAGCCCCAGCATTTT. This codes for CASSFQFGGYQPQHF.